This T cell receptor beta chain was recorded in a study of blood T cell repertoires in COVID-19. Study in general: T cells, B-cell-depleted T cells, or PBMCs supplied cDNA or gDNA.

Trimming left V 5 bases short and J 1 base short, with 15 bases between. Germline V CDR1 and CDR2: SNHLY, FYNNEI. This CDR3 comprises 16 residues. Using immunoSEQ multiplex PCR, the repertoire was profiled, and TCRdb retains in-frame clones only, with some absent. The sample includes about 85,000 clones, around nine tenths seen only once; the top ten take approximately 4.4%. The chain is built from TRBV2 and TRBJ1-5; perhaps TRBD1 as D (5 bases). The sequence derives from a woman of 80 years or more with acute or convalescent COVID-19. The sequenced sample was peripheral blood. This CDR3 is CASSPRGQGSNQPQHF. The CDR3 DNA sequence: TGTGCCAGCAGTCCTCGCGGACAAGGGAGCAATCAGCCCCAGCATTTT.